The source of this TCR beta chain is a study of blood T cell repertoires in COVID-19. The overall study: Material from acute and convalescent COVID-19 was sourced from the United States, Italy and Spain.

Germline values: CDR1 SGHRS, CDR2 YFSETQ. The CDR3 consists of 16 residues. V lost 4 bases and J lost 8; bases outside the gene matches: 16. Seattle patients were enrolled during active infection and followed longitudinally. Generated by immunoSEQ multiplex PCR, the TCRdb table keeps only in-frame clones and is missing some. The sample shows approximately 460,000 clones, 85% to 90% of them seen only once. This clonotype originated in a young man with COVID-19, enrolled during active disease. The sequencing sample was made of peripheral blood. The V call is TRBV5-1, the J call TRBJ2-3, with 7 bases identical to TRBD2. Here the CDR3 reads CASSREASTSFVTQYF. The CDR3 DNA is TGCGCCAGCAGCCGGGAGGCTAGCACCTCGTTCGTTACGCAGTATTTT. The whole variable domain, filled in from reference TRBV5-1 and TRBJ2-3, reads KAGVTQTPRYLIKTRGQQVTLSCSPISGHRSVSWYQQTPGQGLQFLFEYFSETQRNKGNFPGRFSGRQFSNSRSEMNVSTLELGDSALYLCASSREASTSFVTQYFGPGTRLTVL.